This TCR beta chain stems from a study of blood T cell repertoires in COVID-19. Study-level information: PBMCs, B-cell-depleted T cells, or T cells were the source of the cDNA or gDNA that made up the material.

Turning to this clone: This CDR3 is also generated by other DNA sequences in the sample.

Repertoires were generated with immunoSEQ multiplex PCR, while TCRdb's copy carries only in-frame clones and drops some. The profile shows about 200,000 clones, approximately 81% of them singletons. The germline V gene encodes CDR1 KGHSH and CDR2 LQKENI. Trimming cost V 3 bases and J 1 base; bases outside gene matches: 1. The CDR3 contains 15 residues. The TCR was taken from a woman older than 75 with acute or convalescent COVID-19. Sequenced input: peripheral blood. The chain carries TRBV18 and TRBJ1-1; TRBD1 agrees at 11 bases. The CDR3 DNA sequence: TGTGCCAGCTCACCCGGGACAGGGGGGAACACTGAAGCTTTCTTT. Protein product: CASSPGTGGNTEAFF. Filled out from reference TRBV18 and TRBJ1-1, the complete variable domain reads NAGVMQNPRHLVRRRGQEARLRCSPMKGHSHVYWYRQLPEEGLKFMVYLQKENIIDESGMPKERFSAEFPKEGPSILRIQQVVRGDSAAYFCASSPGTGGNTEAFFGQGTRLTVV.